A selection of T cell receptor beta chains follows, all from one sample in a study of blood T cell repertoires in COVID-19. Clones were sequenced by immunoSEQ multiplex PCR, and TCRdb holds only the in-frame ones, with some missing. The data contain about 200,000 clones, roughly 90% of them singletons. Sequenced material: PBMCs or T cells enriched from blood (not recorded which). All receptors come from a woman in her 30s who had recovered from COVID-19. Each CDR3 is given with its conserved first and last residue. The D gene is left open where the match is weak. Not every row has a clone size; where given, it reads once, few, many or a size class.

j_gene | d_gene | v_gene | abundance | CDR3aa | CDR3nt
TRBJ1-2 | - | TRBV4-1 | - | CASSQDYGANYGYTF | TGCGCCAGCAGCCAAGATTATGGAGCTAACTATGGCTACACCTTC
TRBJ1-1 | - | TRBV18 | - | CASHPGTRRSVNTEAFF | TGTGCCAGCCATCCAGGGACACGACGATCCGTGAACACTGAAGCTTTCTTT
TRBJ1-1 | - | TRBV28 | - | CASSLGFQGRAFF | TGTGCCAGCAGTTTAGGTTTTCAGGGGAGAGCTTTCTTT
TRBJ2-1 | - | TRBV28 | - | CASSLAGIEQFF | TGTGCCAGCAGTTTAGCAGGGATTGAGCAGTTCTTC
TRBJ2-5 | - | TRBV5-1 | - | CASSDPGSSQETQYF | TGCGCCAGCAGCGATCCGGGAAGCAGCCAAGAGACCCAGTACTTC
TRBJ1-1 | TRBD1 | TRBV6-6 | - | CASSYPDRGRDTEAFF | TGTGCCAGCAGTTACCCCGACAGGGGGCGCGACACTGAAGCTTTCTTT
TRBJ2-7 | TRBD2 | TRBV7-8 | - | CASSLGASGAYEQYF | TGTGCCAGCAGCTTAGGGGCTAGCGGGGCCTACGAGCAGTACTTC
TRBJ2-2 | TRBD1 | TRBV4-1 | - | CASRKDRSSSSGELFF | TGCGCCAGCAGAAAGGACAGGAGTAGTAGTTCCGGGGAGCTGTTTTTT
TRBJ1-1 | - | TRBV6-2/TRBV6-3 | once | CASSYTEATEAFF | TGTGCCAGCAGTTACACTGAAGCCACTGAAGCTTTCTTT
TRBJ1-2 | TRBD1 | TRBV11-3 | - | CASSGNRGGYGYTF | TGTGCCAGCAGCGGTAACAGGGGGGGCTATGGCTACACCTTC
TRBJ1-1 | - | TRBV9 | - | CASSNMNTEAFF | TGTGCCAGCAGCAACATGAACACTGAAGCTTTCTTT
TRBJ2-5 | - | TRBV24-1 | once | CATSSPYQETQYF | TGTGCCACCAGTTCTCCCTACCAAGAGACCCAGTACTTC
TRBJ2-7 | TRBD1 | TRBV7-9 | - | CASSSPDRGPFEQYF | TGTGCCAGCAGCTCCCCAGACAGGGGCCCTTTCGAGCAGTACTTC
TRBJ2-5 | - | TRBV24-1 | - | CATSDLDQETQYF | TGTGCCACCAGTGATCTAGACCAGGAGACCCAGTACTTC
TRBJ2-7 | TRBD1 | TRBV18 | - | CASSPAGQGTYEQYF | TGTGCCAGCTCACCTGCTGGACAGGGGACCTACGAGCAGTACTTC
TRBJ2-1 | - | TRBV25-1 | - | CASSESDSGDNEQFF | TGTGCCAGCAGTGAATCGGATAGCGGAGACAATGAGCAGTTCTTC
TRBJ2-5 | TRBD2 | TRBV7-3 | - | CASSKDGGGETQYF | TGTGCCAGCAGCAAGGACGGCGGGGGAGAGACCCAGTACTTC
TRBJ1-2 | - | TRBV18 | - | CASSRGQPYGYTF | TGTGCCAGCTCACGTGGGCAGCCCTATGGCTACACCTTC
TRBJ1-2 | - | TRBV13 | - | CASSGRNLNYGYTF | TGTGCCAGCAGCGGGAGGAATCTTAACTATGGCTACACCTTC
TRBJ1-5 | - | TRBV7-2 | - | CASSLGWPGSNQPQHF | TGTGCCAGCAGCTTAGGTTGGCCGGGAAGCAATCAGCCCCAGCATTTT
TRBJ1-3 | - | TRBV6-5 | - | CASSSGQLPSGNTIYF | TGTGCCAGCAGTTCTGGACAGCTTCCGTCTGGAAACACCATATATTTT
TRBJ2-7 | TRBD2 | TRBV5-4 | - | CASSPSRLAAYEQYF | TGTGCCAGCAGCCCCTCCCGACTAGCGGCCTACGAGCAGTACTTC
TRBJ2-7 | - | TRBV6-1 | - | CASSEEPGGSYEQYF | TGTGCCAGCAGTGAAGAGCCAGGTGGCTCCTACGAGCAGTACTTC
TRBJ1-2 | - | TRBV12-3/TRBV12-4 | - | CASSEGGGYGYTF | TGTGCCAGCAGTGAAGGGGGTGGATATGGCTACACCTTC
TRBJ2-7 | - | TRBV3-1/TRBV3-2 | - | CASSQASVYEQYF | TGTGCCAGCAGCCAAGCCAGTGTATACGAGCAGTACTTC
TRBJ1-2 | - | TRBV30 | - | CAWSRQSYGYTF | TGTGCCTGGAGTCGACAGTCCTATGGCTACACCTTC
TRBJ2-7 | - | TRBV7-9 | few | CASRPGGVSYEQYF | TGTGCCAGCAGGCCTGGCGGGGTCTCCTACGAGCAGTACTTC
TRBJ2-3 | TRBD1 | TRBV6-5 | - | CASRNNRGGTDTQYF | TGTGCCAGCAGGAACAACAGGGGTGGCACAGATACGCAGTATTTT
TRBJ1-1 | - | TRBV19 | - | CASSTIPTANTEAFF | TGTGCCAGTAGTACTATTCCGACTGCGAACACTGAAGCTTTCTTT
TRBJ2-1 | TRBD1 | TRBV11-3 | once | CASSTRTGDEQFF | TGTGCCAGCAGCACCAGGACAGGGGATGAGCAGTTCTTC
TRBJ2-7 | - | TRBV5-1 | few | CASSLWSEYEQYF | TGCGCCAGCAGCTTGTGGTCAGAATACGAGCAGTACTTC
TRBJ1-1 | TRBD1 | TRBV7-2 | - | CASRKSGGTEAFF | TGTGCCAGCAGAAAATCAGGGGGCACTGAAGCTTTCTTT
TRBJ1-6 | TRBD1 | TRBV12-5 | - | CASVYDRGNSPLHF | TGTGCTAGTGTCTACGACAGGGGCAATTCACCCCTCCACTTT
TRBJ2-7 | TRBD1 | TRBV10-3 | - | CATSGQGAYEQYF | TGTGCCACTAGCGGACAGGGGGCCTACGAGCAGTACTTC
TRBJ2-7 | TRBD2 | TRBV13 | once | CASSSQLAGEDEQYF | TGTGCCAGCAGCTCCCAACTAGCGGGAGAGGACGAGCAGTACTTC
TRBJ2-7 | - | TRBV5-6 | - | CASSLGAGTYEQYF | TGTGCCAGCAGCTTGGGGGCAGGGACCTACGAGCAGTACTTC
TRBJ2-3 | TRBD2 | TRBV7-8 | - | CASRRKSGTSGPTDTQYF | TGTGCCAGCAGGAGAAAAAGCGGGACTAGCGGACCCACAGATACGCAGTATTTT
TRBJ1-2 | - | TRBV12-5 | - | CASSYSIDGYTF | TGTGCTAGTTCCTATAGTATCGATGGCTACACCTTC
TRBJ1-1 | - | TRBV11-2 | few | CASSSLRGGAEAFF | TGTGCCAGCAGCTCCCTGCGGGGCGGGGCTGAAGCTTTCTTT
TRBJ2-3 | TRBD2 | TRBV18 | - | CASSRSGGAGTDTQYF | TGTGCCAGCTCACGCAGCGGGGGGGCAGGCACAGATACGCAGTATTTT
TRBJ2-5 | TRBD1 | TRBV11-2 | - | CASSVAPDGTAQETQYF | TGTGCCAGCAGCGTAGCTCCTGACGGGACAGCACAAGAGACCCAGTACTTC
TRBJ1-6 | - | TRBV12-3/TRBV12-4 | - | CASSARNESPLHF | TGTGCCAGCAGTGCCAGAAATGAATCACCCCTCCACTTT
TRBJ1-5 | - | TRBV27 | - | CASSFAGNSNQPQHF | TGTGCCAGCAGTTTTGCCGGGAATAGCAATCAGCCCCAGCATTTT
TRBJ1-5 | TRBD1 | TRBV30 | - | CAWSVSGGMRRGNQPQHF | TGTGCCTGGAGTGTATCAGGGGGGATGAGAAGAGGCAATCAGCCCCAGCATTTT
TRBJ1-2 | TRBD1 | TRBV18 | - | CASSPRDRENYGYTF | TGTGCCAGCTCACCGCGGGACAGAGAAAACTATGGCTACACCTTC
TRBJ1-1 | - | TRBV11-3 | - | CASSLPRENTEAFF | TGTGCCAGCAGCTTACCCAGGGAAAACACTGAAGCTTTCTTT
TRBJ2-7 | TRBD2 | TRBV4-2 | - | CASSPIAGGIGYEQYF | TGTGCCAGCAGCCCCATAGCGGGAGGAATTGGGTACGAGCAGTACTTC
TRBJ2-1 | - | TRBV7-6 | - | CASSLGPGLNPEQFF | TGTGCCAGCAGCTTAGGTCCGGGACTCAACCCTGAGCAGTTCTTC
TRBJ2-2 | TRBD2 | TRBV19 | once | CASSRGGPALPANTGELFF | TGTGCCAGTAGCCGGGGGGGGCCAGCTCTCCCCGCGAACACCGGGGAGCTGTTTTTT
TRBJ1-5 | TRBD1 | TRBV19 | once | CASRGTGDGNQPQHF | TGTGCCAGTAGAGGGACAGGGGACGGCAATCAGCCCCAGCATTTT
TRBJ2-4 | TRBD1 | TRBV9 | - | CASSVGTGQGYIQYF | TGTGCCAGCAGCGTAGGTACCGGACAGGGGTACATTCAGTACTTC
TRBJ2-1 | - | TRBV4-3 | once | CASSLLAEPSYNEQFF | TGCGCCAGCAGCCTTTTAGCGGAGCCCTCCTACAATGAGCAGTTCTTC